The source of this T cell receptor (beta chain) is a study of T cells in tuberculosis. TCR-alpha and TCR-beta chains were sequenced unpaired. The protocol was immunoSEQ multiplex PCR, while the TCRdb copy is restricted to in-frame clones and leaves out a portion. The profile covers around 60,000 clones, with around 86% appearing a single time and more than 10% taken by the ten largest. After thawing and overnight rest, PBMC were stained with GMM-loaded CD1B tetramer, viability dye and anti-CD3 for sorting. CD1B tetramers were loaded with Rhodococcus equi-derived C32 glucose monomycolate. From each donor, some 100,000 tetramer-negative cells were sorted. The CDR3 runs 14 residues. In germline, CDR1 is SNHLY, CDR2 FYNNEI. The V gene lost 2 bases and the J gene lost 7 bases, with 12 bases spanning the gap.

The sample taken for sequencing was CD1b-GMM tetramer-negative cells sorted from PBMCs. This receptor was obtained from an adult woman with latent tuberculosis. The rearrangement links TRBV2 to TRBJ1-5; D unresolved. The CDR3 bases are TGTGCCAGCAGTGAATCTAGCCCTCTACAGCCCCAGCATTTT. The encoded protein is CASSESSPLQPQHF.